Listed below are T cell receptor beta chains from one sample, sequenced in a study of T cell repertoires in cytomegalovirus infection. The antigens for these receptors are not known. Via MiXCR, TCRdb re-called the reads, giving one row per CDR3 protein. The table records roughly 990,000 distinct CDR3 sequences, roughly 31% of them present only once. This sample comprised cultured CD8+ T cells from PBMCs, obtained from culture after CMV antigen stimulation. The source of these receptors is a human donor in good health (CMV status not recorded). Some clones in this sample may be carry-over from other donors' samples. Both conserved end residues are part of each CDR3.

TRBV7-6	TRBJ1-5	CASSRSPGQSNQPQHF
TRBV5-6	TRBJ2-2	CASSLSGRNTGELFF
TRBV5-1	TRBJ1-5	CASSPRDRGWLSNQPQHF
TRBV14	TRBJ1-1	CASSHLGGNTEAFF
TRBV27	TRBJ1-1	CASTDSQGRAEAFF
TRBV12-3/TRBV12-4	TRBJ1-2	CASMDNYGYTF
TRBV10-2	TRBJ2-7	CASSEVMGGTSYEQYF
TRBV27	TRBJ2-5	CASSDSGGAETQYF
TRBV7-9	TRBJ1-6	CASSLMGRYSPLHF
TRBV29-1	TRBJ1-2	CSVTGGSNYGYTF
TRBV7-9	TRBJ2-4	CASSNMAGGPSNIQYF
TRBV7-2	TRBJ1-5	CASSADYYSNQPQHF
TRBV7-2	TRBJ1-6	CASSARQGVGYNSPLHF
TRBV6-5	TRBJ2-1	CASSPPAGVHYNEQFF
TRBV2	TRBJ1-2	CASSGTGGKYGYTF
TRBV7-3	TRBJ2-3	CASSSWVSAGDTQYF
TRBV7-8	TRBJ2-3	CASSRTDRSSTDTQYF
TRBV7-9	TRBJ1-4	CASSFGGPNEKLFF
TRBV7-9	TRBJ2-4	CASSSEGTGDIQYF
TRBV7-3	TRBJ1-1	CASSLIGRAGGWANTEAFF
TRBV19	TRBJ1-4	CASSIGQRGEPTNEKLFF
TRBV12-3/TRBV12-4	TRBJ1-4	CASTNPGQFDEKLFF
TRBV6-2/TRBV6-3	TRBJ1-2	CASRGDYGYTF